The present TCR beta chain was sequenced within a study of CD8+ T cells in alopecia areata. Sequencing used cDNA as its template, made by extracting RNA and reverse transcribing it. The assay was immunoSEQ multiplex PCR, and TCRdb's table has in-frame clones only and misses some. The data show 93,000 or so clones, 85% to 90% seen once. The trim removed 4 bases at V and 7 bases at J, leaving 10 bases unmatched. This CDR3 has 14 residues. The germline V gene has CDR1 SGHVS and CDR2 FNYEAQ. Treatment of the sample: oral pan-JAK inhibitor, 5-10 mg twice daily. The chain employs TRBV7-6 and TRBJ2-7, with TRBD2 matching 7 bases. The source was CD8+ T cells sorted from blood, collected between weeks 30 and 35, from a patient treated with tofacitinib. The origin of this receptor is a human donor with alopecia areata. CDR3 nucleotides: TGTGCCAGCAGCTCGGAGCGGGGAGTAGAGGAGCAGTACTTC. Translation gives CASSSERGVEEQYF.